This passage covers 2 T cell receptor beta chains from one sample sequenced in a study of T cells after posttransplantation cyclophosphamide. The data were produced by immunoSEQ multiplex PCR, yet TCRdb's version contains in-frame clones alone and is incomplete. Recorded here are tens of thousands of clones, none singletons. Sequenced sample: PBMCs. The receptors were gathered from a woman aged 55 to 70 in good health, CMV-negative, and a related stem cell transplant donor.

This clone was counted many times. The CDR3 loop is CASSYKGHSLHEQFF. For the CDR3, the DNA is TGTGCCAGCAGTTACAAAGGACACAGCCTACATGAGCAGTTCTTC. The rearrangement joins TRBV6-5 to TRBJ2-1; tentatively, D is TRBD1 (5 bases). Trimming took 2 bases from V and 8 from J, leaving 16 bases between them. The CDR3 is 15 amino acids. Germline lookup yields CDR1 MNHEY and CDR2 SVGAGI.

This clone was recorded many times. The V and J genes are TRBV19 and TRBJ2-7, with D perhaps TRBD1 (5 bases). The germline V gene encodes CDR1 LNHDA and CDR2 SQIVND (reference sequence). CDR3 length: 13 amino acids. With 7 bases removed from V and 3 bases from J, the gap between germline ends came to 13 bases. The CDR3 nucleotides read TGTGCCAGTAAACGAGGACAAGGCTACGAGCAGTACTTC. It encodes CASKRGQGYEQYF. The variable domain in full, with the rest retrieved from reference TRBV19 and TRBJ2-7, is DGGITQSPKYLFRKEGQNVTLSCEQNLNHDAMYWYRQDPGQGLRLIYYSQIVNDFQKGDIAEGYSVSREKKESFPLTVTSAQKNPTAFYLCASKRGQGYEQYFGPGTRLTVT.